The rows below give T cell receptor beta chains drawn from one sample of a study of cytomegalovirus exposure and HLA in healthy donors. Only in-frame clones appear in the TCRdb table, and some are missing; sequencing was by immunoSEQ multiplex PCR. Here the sample spans roughly 52,000 clones, about 80% being singletons. The sequenced material came from PBMCs. The origin of the receptors is a female donor in good health and CMV-seronegative. Each CDR3 is given with its conserved first and last residue. For some rows the clone size is stated as once, few or many, or as a class when expanded; others skip it.

>TRBV5-8|-
CASATGPLAYGYTF
>TRBV14|-
CASSQDAPGGNGYTF
>TRBV7-9|-
CASSLPGQGYGYTF
>TRBV7-9|-
CASSPGTGIHYGYTF
>TRBV18|-
CASSPQGARELFF
>TRBV25-1|-
CASSPSGQGSPEAFF
>TRBV7-2|-
CASSEAPGQVYEQYF
>TRBV19|-
CASRSTGGRTGELFF
>TRBV6-5|-
CASSYLVQGAGIGYTF
>TRBV4-3|-
CASSQDRQGDTEAFF
>TRBV6-1|-
CASSRQGLANYGYTF
>TRBV5-6|-
CASSLGDRAPVSYGYTF
>TRBV6-4|-
CASSELAGALSEQYF
>TRBV6-6|-
CASSYSTGYGYTF
>TRBV19|-
CASSKDSYYGYTF
>TRBV28|-
CASSDPGLHYDQPQHF
>TRBV6-4|-
CASSVKTGLYNEQFF
>TRBV9|-
CASRPSGGRTGELFF
>TRBV5-1|-
CASRSGTANFYGYTF
>TRBV4-1|few
CASSQVGTGIGYTF
>TRBV7-7|-
CASSFGQGAHNEQFF
>TRBV2|-
CASSRIRTGGAGYTEAFF
>TRBV5-8|-
CASSLTQVTYNSPLHF
>TRBV30|-
CACLAGALNEQFF
>TRBV5-1|-
CASRRDRDEQYF
>TRBV5-6|few
CASSRMTGEAGELFF
>TRBV9|-
CASSVVAGGANYGYTF
>TRBV7-9|-
CASSSLKTGGRFIGYF
>TRBV28|-
CASQTVNDSPLHF
>TRBV4-1|-
CASSQTSGTGGSPLHF
>TRBV7-3|-
CASSLRPLLSGETGELFF
>TRBV6-6|-
CASSGQGYGYTF
>TRBV6-6|-
CASSPRSSGVYNEQLF
>TRBV7-2|-
CASSRDQGQETQYF
>TRBV12-5|-
CASGSGQGAYNEQFF
>TRBV4-1|-
CASSLLRGANYGYTF